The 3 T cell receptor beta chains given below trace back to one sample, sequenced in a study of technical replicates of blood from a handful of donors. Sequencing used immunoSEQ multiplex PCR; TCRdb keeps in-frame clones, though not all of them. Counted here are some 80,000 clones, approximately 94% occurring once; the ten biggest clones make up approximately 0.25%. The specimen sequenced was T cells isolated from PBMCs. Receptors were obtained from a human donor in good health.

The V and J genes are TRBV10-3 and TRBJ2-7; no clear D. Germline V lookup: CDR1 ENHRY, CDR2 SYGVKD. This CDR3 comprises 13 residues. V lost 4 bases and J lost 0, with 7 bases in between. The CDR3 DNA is TGTGCCATCAGTGCTCCGAGCTCCTACGAGCAGTACTTC. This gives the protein CAISAPSSYEQYF.

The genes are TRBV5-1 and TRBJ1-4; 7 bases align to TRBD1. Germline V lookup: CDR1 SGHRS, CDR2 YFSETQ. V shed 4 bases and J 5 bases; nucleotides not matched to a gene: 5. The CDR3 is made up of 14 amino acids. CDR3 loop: CASSPGQINEKLFF. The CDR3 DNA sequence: TGCGCCAGCAGCCCGGGACAGATCAATGAAAAACTGTTTTTT.

CDR3 residues: CASSFYSAGPTEAFF. In DNA form, the CDR3 reads TGTGCCAGCAGTTTTTATTCGGCGGGACCCACTGAAGCTTTCTTT. V gene TRBV27 combines with J gene TRBJ1-1, with D tentatively TRBD1 (5 bases). This CDR3 has 15 amino acids. Trimming removed 3 bases at V and 4 bases at J, with 15 bases between. Germline values: CDR1 MNHEY, CDR2 SMNVEV (reference sequence).